These 3 T cell receptor beta chains came from one sample sequenced in a study of cytomegalovirus exposure and HLA in healthy donors. TCRdb's table, derived via immunoSEQ multiplex PCR, lists solely in-frame clones and lacks some. The sample has about 160,000 clones, 80% to 90% seen once; the top ten hold under 7%. Sequencing was performed on PBMCs. These receptors were collected from a woman in her 30s in good health and CMV-seronegative.

This clone showed up just once. The chain couples TRBV5-4 to TRBJ2-1; D perhaps matches TRBD1 (6 bases). Germline values: CDR1 SGHNT, CDR2 YYREEE (reference sequence). CDR3 length equals 12 residues. Trimming left V 2 bases short and J 8 bases short, with 8 bases between. The CDR3 bases are TGTGCCAGCAGCTTATGGACAGATGAGCAGTTCTTC. Translated, it gives CASSLWTDEQFF. Full variable domain (rest looked up from reference TRBV5-4 and TRBJ2-1): ETGVTQSPTHLIKTRGQQVTLRCSSQSGHNTVSWYQQALGQGPQFIFQYYREEENGRGNFPPRFSGLQFPNYSSELNVNALELDDSALYLCASSLWTDEQFFGPGTRLTVL.

The chain has TRBV5-1 and TRBJ2-1, with 11 positions matching TRBD2. Germline CDR1 reads SGHRS; CDR2 reads YFSETQ. CDR3 length equals 14 residues. V was clipped by 2 bases and J by 9 bases; unmatched bases: 4. The DNA for the CDR3 is TGCGCCAGCAGCTTAACTAGCGGGAGCGGTGAGCAGTTCTTC. Encoded protein: CASSLTSGSGEQFF.

The chain employs TRBV2 and TRBJ1-3; 7 bases map to TRBD1. CDR1 is SNHLY and CDR2 is FYNNEI in the germline V gene. The length of the CDR3 is 14 residues. The ends lost 6 bases at V and 6 bases at J; junction bases unmatched: 8. CDR3 amino acids: CASSWTGELNTIYF. As DNA, the CDR3 is TGTGCCAGCAGCTGGACAGGAGAATTAAACACCATATATTTT.